A selection of T cell receptor beta chains follows, all from one sample in a study of CD8 T cells in Susac syndrome. Each CDR3 protein gets one entry after TCRdb re-called the immunoSEQ multiplex PCR reads with MiXCR. Of some 150,000 distinct CDR3 sequences in the sample, approximately 96% are singletons; the top ten hold approximately 0.08%. Source material: CD4+ T cells from PBMCs. The receptors were gathered from a human donor with Susac syndrome. Each CDR3 is given with its conserved first and last residue. The order of the fields is V gene, clone size, J gene, D gene, CDR3 DNA, CDR3 protein. The D gene is left open where the match is weak. Only part of the rows carry a size: once, few, many, or a class if the clone is expanded.

TRBV29-1,-,TRBJ1-1,-,TGCAGCGTTGAGAACCCTGAAGCTTTCTTT,CSVENPEAFF
TRBV9,-,TRBJ2-1,TRBD2,TGTGCCAGCAGCACCGCGGGGGGGCCGAGGGAGCAGTTCTTC,CASSTAGGPREQFF
TRBV20-1,-,TRBJ2-5,TRBD2,TGCAGTGCTAGTCGGTCCGGGAGGGAGACCCAGTACTTC,CSASRSGRETQYF
TRBV19,-,TRBJ2-1,TRBD2,TGTGCCAGTAGTATCTTAGCGGGAGGGCCCCAGGAGCAGTTCTTC,CASSILAGGPQEQFF
TRBV6-5,-,TRBJ1-1,-,TGTGCCAGCCGAGAAAACACTGAAGCTTTCTTT,CASRENTEAFF
TRBV7-6,-,TRBJ2-2,TRBD1,TGTGCCAGCAGCTTCCGGGACAGCCCAGCCGGGGAGCTGTTTTTT,CASSFRDSPAGELFF
TRBV20-1,few,TRBJ1-5,-,TGCAGTGCTAGAGGCCCCACGGATAATCAGCCCCAGCATTTT,CSARGPTDNQPQHF
TRBV6-4,-,TRBJ2-1,-,TGTGCCAGCAGTGACGGTCACAATGAGCAGTTCTTC,CASSDGHNEQFF
TRBV3-1,once,TRBJ2-1,TRBD2,TGTGCCAGCAGCCAACTAGCGGGGAGCAGATACAATGAGCAGTTCTTC,CASSQLAGSRYNEQFF
TRBV20-1,-,TRBJ1-5,-,TGCAGTGCTAGAGATAGCACAGGGAATAGCAATCAGCCCCAGCATTTT,CSARDSTGNSNQPQHF
TRBV5-1,-,TRBJ1-2,-,TGCGCCAGCAGCCTCTTCAGCGGAGACAGCTTGGGCGGCTACACCTTC,CASSLFSGDSLGGYTF
TRBV14,-,TRBJ1-2,-,TGTGCCAGCAGCCAAGAAGCGGCAGGCCTATATGGCTACACCTTC,CASSQEAAGLYGYTF
TRBV29-1,-,TRBJ2-7,-,TGCAGCGTTTTTAACAATTTCTACGAGCAGTACTTC,CSVFNNFYEQYF
TRBV2,-,TRBJ2-7,-,TGTGCCAGCAGTGAACAGGGTTACAACGAGCAGTACTTC,CASSEQGYNEQYF
TRBV19,-,TRBJ2-4,TRBD1,TGTGCCAGTAGTCCCCCGACAGGGGCGCTTCAACTAGCCAAAAACATTCAGTACTTC,CASSPPTGALQLAKNIQYF
TRBV14,-,TRBJ2-5,TRBD1,TGTGCCAGCAGCCAAGTTCAGGGGGTCCAGGAGACCCAGTACTTC,CASSQVQGVQETQYF
TRBV29-1,-,TRBJ2-3,TRBD2,TGCAGCGGCGGGAGGCCCAGAGGGGGCACAGATACGCAGTATTTT,CSGGRPRGGTDTQYF
TRBV12-3/TRBV12-4,-,TRBJ1-4,-,TGTGCCAGCAGTTCGGGGGGAAAACTGTTTTTT,CASSSGGKLFF
TRBV19,-,TRBJ2-5,-,TGTGCCAGCGAGGGGCAGGACGATGAGACCCAGTACTTC,CASEGQDDETQYF
TRBV25-1,-,TRBJ2-1,-,TGTGCCAGCAGTGGAACTAGCAATGAGCAGTTCTTC,CASSGTSNEQFF
TRBV10-3,-,TRBJ2-7,-,TGTGCCATCAGTGAGTGGCAGGACCCCTACGAGCAGTACTTC,CAISEWQDPYEQYF